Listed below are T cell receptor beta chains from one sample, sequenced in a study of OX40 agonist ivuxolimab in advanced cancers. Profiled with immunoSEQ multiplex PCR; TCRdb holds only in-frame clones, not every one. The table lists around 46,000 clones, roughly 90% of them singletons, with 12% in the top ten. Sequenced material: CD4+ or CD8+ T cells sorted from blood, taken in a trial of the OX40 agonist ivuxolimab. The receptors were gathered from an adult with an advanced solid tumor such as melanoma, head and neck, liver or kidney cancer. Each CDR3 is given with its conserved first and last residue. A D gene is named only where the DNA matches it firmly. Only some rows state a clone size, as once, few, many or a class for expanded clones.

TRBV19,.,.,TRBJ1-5,TGTGCCACCCAGGGAAACGGCAATCAGCCCCAGCATTTT,CATQGNGNQPQHF
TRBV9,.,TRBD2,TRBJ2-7,TGTGCCAGCAGCCCAAGGGCGGGAGGGCCGCGGTACGAGCAGTACTTC,CASSPRAGGPRYEQYF
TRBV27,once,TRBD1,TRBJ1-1,TGTGCCAGCAGTCCCTCCGGGACAGGGCTGAACACTGAAGCTTTCTTT,CASSPSGTGLNTEAFF
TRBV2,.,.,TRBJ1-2,TGTGCCACCCAGGGACTCCAGAACTATGGCTACACCTTC,CATQGLQNYGYTF
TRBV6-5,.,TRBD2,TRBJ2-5,TGTGCCAGCCGACTAGCGGGAGTAGGAGAGACCCAGTACTTC,CASRLAGVGETQYF
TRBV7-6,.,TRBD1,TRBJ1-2,TGTGCCAGCAGCATTACCGGGACAGGCGATATAATGCGCTATGGCTACACCTTC,CASSITGTGDIMRYGYTF
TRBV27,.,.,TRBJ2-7,TGTGCCAGCAGTCCTACAGGGTCCCCCGGCTACGAGCAGTACTTC,CASSPTGSPGYEQYF
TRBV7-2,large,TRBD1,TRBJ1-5,TGTGCCAGCAGCCCCAGACAGGGTAATCAGCCCCAGCATTTT,CASSPRQGNQPQHF
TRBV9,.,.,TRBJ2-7,TGTGCCAGCAGCGCGGACCTCTACGAGCAGTACTTC,CASSADLYEQYF
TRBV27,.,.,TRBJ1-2,TGTGCCAGCAGTTTATTGGCAGGGGCTCAAGGCTACACCTTC,CASSLLAGAQGYTF
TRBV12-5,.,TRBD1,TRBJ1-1,TGTGCTAGTGGTCCCGGGACAGGGGCGTATGGAACTGAAGCTTTCTTT,CASGPGTGAYGTEAFF
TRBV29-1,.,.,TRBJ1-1,TGCAGCGTTGAAGATTGGGGGGCAGGGACTGAAGCTTTCTTT,CSVEDWGAGTEAFF
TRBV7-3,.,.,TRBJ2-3,TGTGCCAGCAGCCTACAACGCACAGATACGCAGTATTTT,CASSLQRTDTQYF
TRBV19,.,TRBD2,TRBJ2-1,TGTGCCAGTAGTTCTCGACTAGCGGGGGTCTCCTACAATGAGCAGTTCTTC,CASSSRLAGVSYNEQFF
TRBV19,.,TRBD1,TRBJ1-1,TGTGCCAGTAGTCTAGGACAGGGGGTGACGGCTGAAGCTTTCTTT,CASSLGQGVTAEAFF
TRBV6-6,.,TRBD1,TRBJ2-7,TGTGCCAGCAGTTACTTACCAAGGGACAGCTACGAGCAGTACTTC,CASSYLPRDSYEQYF
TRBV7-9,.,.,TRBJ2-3,TGTGCCAGCAGTCCTTCCCGGGGACGCACAGATACGCAGTATTTT,CASSPSRGRTDTQYF